A single sample is the source of the 21 T cell receptor beta chains below, sequenced in a study of shared clonotypes between healthy human individuals. Produced via immunoSEQ multiplex PCR; TCRdb's table is partial and in-frame only. Among about 1 million clones listed, around 82% were seen once. Sample: memory CD4+ T cells from PBMCs. Subset specified: CD45RA-negative fraction. Every receptor here comes from a man aged 18 to 30 in good health. Some clones in this sample may be carry-over from other donors' samples.

V gene TRBV6-1 combines with J gene TRBJ1-6, with a weak D call TRBD1 (6 bases). Germline V lookup: CDR1 MNHNS, CDR2 SASEGT. V shed 7 bases and J shed 10 bases, with 14 bases lying between them. The CDR3 length is 13 residues. The CDR3 DNA follows: TGTGCCAGCACCAATGGGGGGCCCTCACCCCTCCACTTT. Translation: CASTNGGPSPLHF.

The chain carries TRBV7-9 and TRBJ2-7, with D perhaps TRBD2 (5 bases). The CDR3 length is 14 residues. Between the trimmed V and J ends, which lost 1 base and 6 bases, there was a span of 13 bases. Germline CDR1 SEHNR, CDR2 FQNEAQ (reference sequence). In nucleotides, the CDR3 is TGTGCCAGCAGCTTAGTGGCTCTAGCCGGCGAGCAGTACTTC. This translates into CASSLVALAGEQYF.

This chain links TRBV6-5 with TRBJ2-6; possibly TRBD1 for D (8 bases). V was trimmed by 8 bases and J by 1 base, leaving 12 bases between them. Germline V gene data show CDR1 as MNHEY and CDR2 as SVGAGI. This CDR3 region has 15 residues. The CDR3 DNA reads TGTGCCAGCGGACAGGGAGGGTCTGGGGCCAACGTCCTGACTTTC. It codes for CASGQGGSGANVLTF.

The chain joins TRBV19 to TRBJ1-2; a possible D gene is TRBD1 (5 bases). CDR3 length equals 14 residues. The germline V gene has CDR1 LNHDA and CDR2 SQIVND (reference sequence). V lost 3 bases and J 5 bases, leaving 13 bases between the germline ends. CDR3 DNA: TGTGCCAGTAGTATGATACGGGGGTGGTATGGCTACACCTTC. As protein: CASSMIRGWYGYTF. Drawing the rest from reference TRBV19 and TRBJ1-2, the complete variable domain is DGGITQSPKYLFRKEGQNVTLSCEQNLNHDAMYWYRQDPGQGLRLIYYSQIVNDFQKGDIAEGYSVSREKKESFPLTVTSAQKNPTAFYLCASSMIRGWYGYTFGSGTRLTVV.

The chain combines TRBV5-8 with TRBJ2-1; D may be TRBD1 (5 bases). V was trimmed by 4 bases and J by 5 bases, leaving 22 bases between them. The CDR3 loop spans 17 amino acids. Germline V gene lookup returns CDR1 SGHTS and CDR2 YDEGEE. As DNA, the CDR3 is TGTGCCAGCAGCCAGGGCAATCTCTTCGGCGGCCACAATGAGCAGTTCTTC. This translates into CASSQGNLFGGHNEQFF.

The V gene is TRBV9, the J gene TRBJ2-1; possibly TRBD2 for D (6 bases). The ends were cut back, 4 bases at V and 8 bases at J, with 19 bases in the middle. Germline assignment: CDR1 SGDLS and CDR2 YYNGEE. The CDR3 is 15 residues long. For the CDR3, the DNA is TGTGCCAGCAGCTTCGGGACTCCCGCTCTCGATGAGCAGTTCTTC. Protein sequence: CASSFGTPALDEQFF.

In regard to this clone: Other nucleotide sequences in the sample specify the same CDR3. The genes are TRBV30 and TRBJ2-1, with TRBD2 matching over 10 bases. Germline V gives CDR1 GTSNPN, CDR2 SVGIG (reference sequence). CDR3 length: 14 amino acids. V lost 0 bases, J lost 7 bases, and 3 bases stayed unmatched. The CDR3 DNA follows: TGTGCCTGGAGTGTCCTAGCGGGAGTAAATGAGCAGTTCTTC. Encoded protein: CAWSVLAGVNEQFF.

This clone appeared once. The chain is built from TRBV4-3 and TRBJ2-7; D might be TRBD2 (6 bases). The CDR3 contains 15 residues. Deletions cut 0 bases from V and 4 bases from J, with 13 bases between. CDR1 is LGHNA and CDR2 is YSLEER in the germline V gene. CDR3 sequence reads: CASSQDFRGTYEQYF. In DNA form, the CDR3 reads TGCGCCAGCAGCCAAGATTTCCGGGGGACTTACGAGCAGTACTTC.

This clone has a single count. The genes are TRBV6-6 and TRBJ1-4; TRBD1 aligns across 7 bases. Trimming cost V 2 bases and J 7 bases; bases outside gene matches: 7. Germline V gene data show CDR1 as MNHNY and CDR2 as SVGAGI (reference sequence). The CDR3 length is 15 residues. The CDR3 sequence: CASSYAPGQLEKLFF. In DNA, the CDR3 is TGTGCCAGCAGTTACGCCCCGGGACAGCTTGAAAAACTGTTTTTT.

The CDR3 nucleotides are TGTGCCAGCAGCTTAGGCCTAGCGGAGATCACAGATACGCAGTATTTT. It codes for CASSLGLAEITDTQYF. The chain employs TRBV11-3 and TRBJ2-3; 7 nucleotides match TRBD2. V lost 1 base and J lost 2; bases outside the gene matches: 6. The germline gives CDR1 SGHNT, CDR2 YENEEA. The CDR3 is made up of 16 amino acids.

Details on this clone: Distinct nucleotide sequences in the sample also encode this CDR3. The gene calls are TRBV7-6 and TRBJ2-5; D is uncertain. The germline V and J ends were trimmed by 4 bases and 4 bases, with 7 bases remaining between them. This CDR3 has 12 residues. In germline, CDR1 is SGHVS, CDR2 FNYEAQ. The CDR3 reads CASSSRAETQYF. In nucleotides, the CDR3 is TGTGCCAGCAGCTCCCGGGCAGAGACCCAGTACTTC.

The rearrangement uses TRBV5-1 and TRBJ2-5; D ambiguous. The CDR3 loop spans 14 amino acids. The germline gives CDR1 SGHRS, CDR2 YFSETQ. V was trimmed by 1 base and J by 0 bases, leaving 7 bases between them. The CDR3 spells CASSLFGYQETQYF. The CDR3 DNA sequence: TGCGCCAGCAGCTTGTTCGGGTACCAAGAGACCCAGTACTTC.

Written as DNA, the CDR3 is TGTGCCAGCAGCTTTGGGACCGACGGGGGTGAGCAGTTCTTC. Amino acids: CASSFGTDGGEQFF. The rearrangement joins TRBV7-3 to TRBJ2-1; maybe TRBD2 (6 bases). Deletions cut 3 bases from V and 9 bases from J, with 15 bases between. The CDR3 sequence is 14 residues long. Per germline, CDR1 SGHTA and CDR2 FQGTGA.

The chain links TRBV6-6 to TRBJ2-2; 9 nucleotides agree with TRBD2. Germline values: CDR1 MNHNY, CDR2 SVGAGI (reference sequence). CDR3 length equals 15 residues. V trimming: 2 bases; J trimming: 5 bases; junction bases outside the gene matches: 3. The CDR3 nucleotides read TGTGCCAGCAGTTACCGGCGGGAGGGAACCGGGGAGCTGTTTTTT. Encoded protein: CASSYRREGTGELFF.

On this clone: A read error may account for a junction end that differs from germline. The chain carries TRBV11-2 and TRBJ1-1; TRBD1 might be the D (6 bases). Germline CDR1 SGHAT, CDR2 FQNNGV. CDR3 size: 18 residues. The CDR3 DNA sequence: TGTGCCAGCAGTTTAGCCGGGTTGGGCAGGGGTCGTAGCACTGAAGCTTTCTTT. It is translated as CASSLAGLGRGRSTEAFF.

This chain connects TRBV9 to TRBJ1-2; no firm D call. The CDR3 extends over 15 amino acids. Trimming stripped 0 bases from V and 2 bases from J, with 11 bases between. Germline V gene sequence: CDR1 SGDLS, CDR2 YYNGEE. CDR3 loop: CASSVGKGPNYGYTF. The CDR3 DNA sequence: TGTGCCAGCAGCGTAGGTAAAGGGCCCAACTATGGCTACACCTTC. Looking up the rest from reference TRBV9 and TRBJ1-2 gives the full variable domain: DSGVTQTPKHLITATGQRVTLRCSPRSGDLSVYWYQQSLDQGLQFLIQYYNGEERAKGNILERFSAQQFPDLHSELNLSSLELGDSALYFCASSVGKGPNYGYTFGSGTRLTVV.

The chain is built from TRBV5-8 and TRBJ2-7; D not certain. Trimming removed 2 bases from V and 2 bases from J, with 11 bases in between. CDR1 is SGHTS, CDR2 YDEGEE, per germline. The CDR3 extends over 14 amino acids. The CDR3 DNA reads as TGTGCCAGCAGCTTCGAAGGGCTCCCCTACGAGCAGTACTTC. Protein: CASSFEGLPYEQYF. Drawing the rest from reference TRBV5-8 and TRBJ2-7, the complete variable domain is EAGVTQSPTHLIKTRGQQATLRCSPISGHTSVYWYQQALGLGLQFLLWYDEGEERNRGNFPPRFSGRQFPNYSSELNVNALELEDSALYLCASSFEGLPYEQYFGPGTRLTVT.

The chain recombines TRBV5-4 with TRBJ1-5, with D perhaps TRBD1 (6 bases). V shed 4 bases and J shed 9 bases, with 23 bases lying between them. Germline V lookup: CDR1 SGHNT, CDR2 YYREEE (reference sequence). The CDR3 covers 16 residues. CDR3 nucleotide sequence: TGTGCCAGCAGCGATGGGGGCAGGGTCCCCATGGGGCCCCAGCATTTT. Translation: CASSDGGRVPMGPQHF.

The chain uses TRBV7-9 and TRBJ1-2, with D uncertain. Trimming took 3 bases from V and 7 from J, leaving 12 bases between them. There are 13 residues in the CDR3. The germline gives CDR1 SEHNR, CDR2 FQNEAQ (reference sequence). The CDR3 sequence is CASSFVGAGGYTF. The CDR3 DNA reads as TGTGCCAGCAGCTTCGTGGGCGCGGGTGGCTACACCTTC.

This clone was detected once. J is TRBJ2-1 and V is TRBV5-1; D is undetermined. V lost 1 base and J 6 bases, leaving 5 bases between the germline ends. The CDR3 has 12 residues. Germline V gene data show CDR1 as SGHRS and CDR2 as YFSETQ. The CDR3 protein is CASSLLLNEQFF. The CDR3 coding sequence is TGCGCCAGCAGCTTGCTCCTCAATGAGCAGTTCTTC.

A few counts support this clone. The chain has TRBV4-1 and TRBJ1-3; D unresolved. Germline V gene data show CDR1 as MGHRA and CDR2 as YSYEKL. This CDR3 spans 16 amino acids. V was shortened by 3 bases and J by 0 bases, with 12 bases between the two germline ends. The CDR3 DNA sequence: TGCGCCAGCAGCCAGGAGGTTCGGATCTCTGGAAACACCATATATTTT. This sequence encodes CASSQEVRISGNTIYF.